The subject of this entry is one T cell receptor beta chain. What it recognizes is unknown. The source of the sample is a study of cytomegalovirus exposure and HLA in healthy donors. The wider study: Most donors, about 82% of a few hundred genotyped, fell in the Caucasian-associated ancestry cluster.

Broader study findings: Later analysis revealed greater clonal expansion in HLA-associated TCR beta chains than in equally common others. Later analysis placed DRB1 highest and HLA-C lowest in TCR association rates, which differed by HLA locus.

PCR involved 60 Vbeta and 13 Jbeta primers. Per the authors' pipeline: Some 10 million of the 80 million or so unique TCR beta chains counted in a later analysis were shared. Clones were sequenced by immunoSEQ multiplex PCR, and TCRdb holds only the in-frame ones, with some missing. V and J calls and clone size are given by that table; D and trimming were obtained from the DNA. The table lists around 140,000 clones, roughly three quarters of them singletons. This CDR3 has 16 amino acids. V dropped 0 bases and J dropped 6; count of bases not matched to a gene: 9. Germline V gives CDR1 MNHEY, CDR2 SVGAGI.

The chain recombines TRBV6-5 with TRBJ2-3; 7 positions match TRBD2. The origin of this receptor is a woman under 30 in good health and CMV-seronegative. Sequenced input: PBMCs. The CDR3 sequence is CASSYSGGGRPDTQYF. In DNA, the CDR3 is TGTGCCAGCAGTTACTCTGGGGGAGGGCGTCCCGATACGCAGTATTTT.